These T cell receptor beta chains were read from a single sample in a study of blood T cell repertoires in COVID-19. Using immunoSEQ multiplex PCR, the repertoire was profiled, and TCRdb retains in-frame clones only, with some absent. The profile shows around 130,000 clones, under 90% of them singletons. The sample was PBMCs or T cells enriched from blood (not recorded which). Receptor source: a man aged 40-49 years with acute COVID-19. The CDR3 runs from the conserved cysteine through the conserved F or W. Each record gives: V gene, J gene, D gene, clone size, CDR3 protein, CDR3 DNA. The D gene is left open where the match is weak. The listing skips clone size in some rows; elsewhere it reads once, few, many or a size class.

V: TRBV2
J: TRBJ1-1
D: NA
size: NA
CDR3: CASSEVGEAFF
DNA: TGTGCCAGCAGTGAAGTCGGTGAAGCTTTCTTT

V: TRBV5-1
J: TRBJ1-4
D: NA
size: NA
CDR3: CASSLEGSATNEKLFF
DNA: TGCGCCAGCAGCTTGGAGGGGTCTGCGACTAATGAAAAACTGTTTTTT

V: TRBV4-2
J: TRBJ2-5
D: NA
size: NA
CDR3: CASSQDRSQETQYF
DNA: TGTGCCAGCAGCCAAGATCGCAGTCAAGAGACCCAGTACTTC

V: TRBV10-3
J: TRBJ2-3
D: NA
size: NA
CDR3: CAISELDTQYF
DNA: TGTGCCATCAGTGAGCTTGATACGCAGTATTTT

V: TRBV5-1
J: TRBJ1-1
D: NA
size: NA
CDR3: CASSTLTGNTEAFF
DNA: TGCGCCAGCAGCACGTTGACAGGGAACACTGAAGCTTTCTTT

V: TRBV6-5
J: TRBJ1-1
D: NA
size: NA
CDR3: CASSRPGVNTEAFF
DNA: TGTGCCAGCAGTCGACCAGGGGTGAACACTGAAGCTTTCTTT

V: TRBV5-6
J: TRBJ2-5
D: TRBD2
size: NA
CDR3: CASSLGLAGQETQYF
DNA: TGTGCCAGCAGCTTGGGACTAGCGGGCCAAGAGACCCAGTACTTC

V: TRBV13
J: TRBJ1-2
D: NA
size: NA
CDR3: CANEEQGNYGYTF
DNA: TGTGCCAACGAGGAGCAGGGTAACTATGGCTACACCTTC

V: TRBV7-2
J: TRBJ2-1
D: NA
size: NA
CDR3: CAGQGGTSYNEQFF
DNA: TGTGCCGGCCAAGGCGGGACCTCCTACAATGAGCAGTTCTTC

V: TRBV19
J: TRBJ1-3
D: NA
size: NA
CDR3: CASSPVRSSGNTIYF
DNA: TGTGCCAGTAGTCCCGTCCGGAGCTCTGGAAACACCATATATTTT

V: TRBV24-1
J: TRBJ2-2
D: TRBD1
size: NA
CDR3: CATSDLATGKNTGELFF
DNA: TGTGCCACCAGTGATTTAGCGACAGGGAAGAACACCGGGGAGCTGTTTTTT

V: TRBV5-1
J: TRBJ2-7
D: TRBD2
size: NA
CDR3: CASSLRTSGLSSYEQYF
DNA: TGCGCCAGCAGCTTACGGACTAGCGGACTATCTTCCTACGAGCAGTACTTC

V: TRBV28
J: TRBJ2-7
D: NA
size: once
CDR3: CASQSYWTVNPYEQYF
DNA: TGTGCCAGCCAGTCCTATTGGACAGTAAACCCCTACGAGCAGTACTTC

V: TRBV15
J: TRBJ2-7
D: TRBD1
size: NA
CDR3: CATSREGQPYEQYF
DNA: TGTGCCACCAGCAGAGAGGGACAGCCCTACGAGCAGTACTTC

V: TRBV19
J: TRBJ1-1
D: TRBD1
size: NA
CDR3: CASQLTGGGTEAFF
DNA: TGTGCCAGCCAACTAACAGGGGGTGGCACTGAAGCTTTCTTT

V: TRBV6-5
J: TRBJ1-1
D: NA
size: NA
CDR3: CASSYSQGRDTEAFF
DNA: TGTGCCAGCAGTTACTCGCAAGGGAGGGACACTGAAGCTTTCTTT

V: TRBV7-9
J: TRBJ2-7
D: NA
size: NA
CDR3: CASSSTGSHAYEQYF
DNA: TGTGCCAGCAGCTCCACAGGTTCTCATGCCTACGAGCAGTACTTC

V: TRBV12-2
J: TRBJ2-7
D: NA
size: few
CDR3: CASRLALTGTYEQYF
DNA: TGTGCAAGTCGCTTAGCGCTGACAGGCACCTACGAGCAGTACTTC

V: TRBV5-4
J: TRBJ2-1
D: TRBD2
size: NA
CDR3: CASSFGTSGINEQFF
DNA: TGTGCCAGCAGCTTCGGGACTAGCGGGATAAATGAGCAGTTCTTC

V: TRBV19
J: TRBJ1-2
D: NA
size: NA
CDR3: CASSYRGDALGGYTF
DNA: TGTGCCAGTAGTTACCGGGGAGACGCCTTAGGTGGCTACACCTTC

V: TRBV7-3
J: TRBJ2-1
D: NA
size: NA
CDR3: CASSRSENEQFF
DNA: TGTGCCAGCAGTCGGTCTGAAAATGAGCAGTTCTTC

V: TRBV2
J: TRBJ1-6
D: TRBD1
size: NA
CDR3: CASSDQEGANSPLHF
DNA: TGTGCCAGCAGTGATCAGGAGGGGGCTAATTCACCCCTCCACTTT

V: TRBV13
J: TRBJ2-1
D: TRBD1
size: NA
CDR3: CASSSDRLYNEQFF
DNA: TGTGCCAGCAGCTCGGACAGGCTCTACAATGAGCAGTTCTTC

V: TRBV5-3
J: TRBJ2-5
D: TRBD2
size: NA
CDR3: CARSRGLEDTQYF
DNA: TGTGCCAGAAGTAGGGGACTAGAAGATACCCAGTACTTC

V: TRBV9
J: TRBJ2-3
D: TRBD2
size: NA
CDR3: CASSVAPASGGEDTQYF
DNA: TGTGCCAGCAGCGTAGCTCCGGCTAGCGGGGGCGAAGATACGCAGTATTTT

V: TRBV15
J: TRBJ1-1
D: TRBD1
size: NA
CDR3: CATSRVGQGMNTEAFF
DNA: TGTGCCACCAGCAGAGTCGGACAGGGGATGAACACTGAAGCTTTCTTT

V: TRBV5-4
J: TRBJ2-5
D: NA
size: NA
CDR3: CASRLDQVQETQYF
DNA: TGTGCCAGCAGACTCGATCAGGTCCAAGAGACCCAGTACTTC

V: TRBV15
J: TRBJ1-4
D: NA
size: NA
CDR3: CATSRIDPGDPNEKLFF
DNA: TGTGCCACCAGCAGAATCGATCCAGGGGACCCTAATGAAAAACTGTTTTTT

V: TRBV11-2
J: TRBJ1-2
D: NA
size: few
CDR3: CASSLDRGQGYTF
DNA: TGTGCCAGCAGCTTAGATAGAGGGCAAGGCTACACCTTC

V: TRBV3-1/TRBV3-2
J: TRBJ2-7
D: TRBD2
size: NA
CDR3: CASSPGGGYEQYF
DNA: TGTGCCAGCAGCCCCGGGGGAGGGTACGAGCAGTACTTC

V: TRBV10-3
J: TRBJ1-1
D: NA
size: NA
CDR3: CATRDTNTEAFF
DNA: TGTGCCACCAGGGACACCAACACTGAAGCTTTCTTT

V: TRBV7-2
J: TRBJ2-1
D: TRBD2
size: NA
CDR3: CASSSQRDGYNEQFF
DNA: TGTGCCAGCAGCTCTCAGCGGGACGGTTACAATGAGCAGTTCTTC

V: TRBV4-2
J: TRBJ1-5
D: TRBD1
size: NA
CDR3: CASSPNEDRADQPQHF
DNA: TGTGCCAGCAGCCCGAATGAGGACAGGGCGGATCAGCCCCAGCATTTT

V: TRBV3-1/TRBV3-2
J: TRBJ1-2
D: NA
size: NA
CDR3: CASSPPTQGYGYTF
DNA: TGTGCCAGCAGCCCTCCTACCCAGGGATACGGCTACACCTTC

V: TRBV2
J: TRBJ1-5
D: NA
size: NA
CDR3: CASKISSNQPQHF
DNA: TGTGCCAGCAAAATCTCTAGCAATCAGCCCCAGCATTTT

V: TRBV6-4
J: TRBJ1-5
D: NA
size: NA
CDR3: CASSDSEGSPQHF
DNA: TGTGCCAGCAGTGACTCAGAGGGCAGCCCCCAGCATTTT

V: TRBV28
J: TRBJ2-5
D: NA
size: once
CDR3: CASTGGGGTETQYF
DNA: TGTGCCAGCACTGGGGGAGGAGGCACAGAGACCCAGTACTTC

V: TRBV5-1
J: TRBJ2-1
D: NA
size: NA
CDR3: CASSLDGSANEQFF
DNA: TGCGCCAGCAGCTTGGATGGTAGCGCGAATGAGCAGTTCTTC

V: TRBV9
J: TRBJ2-3
D: TRBD1
size: NA
CDR3: CASSVEGALSTDTQYF
DNA: TGTGCCAGCAGCGTAGAGGGGGCACTTAGCACAGATACGCAGTATTTT

V: TRBV24-1
J: TRBJ1-2
D: NA
size: NA
CDR3: CATSRALGYGYTF
DNA: TGTGCCACCTCCAGGGCTTTAGGCTATGGCTACACCTTC

V: TRBV18
J: TRBJ1-1
D: NA
size: NA
CDR3: CASSPPGHPDTEAFF
DNA: TGTGCCAGCTCACCACCGGGACATCCGGACACTGAAGCTTTCTTT

V: TRBV18
J: TRBJ1-6
D: NA
size: few
CDR3: CASSSPGHRNSPLHF
DNA: TGTGCCAGCTCATCCCCGGGACATAGAAATTCACCCCTCCACTTT

V: TRBV7-9
J: TRBJ2-7
D: TRBD2
size: NA
CDR3: CASSSGLAGEYEQYF
DNA: TGTGCCAGCAGCTCGGGACTAGCGGGAGAGTACGAGCAGTACTTC

V: TRBV18
J: TRBJ2-7
D: TRBD1
size: NA
CDR3: CASSPGQGADEQYF
DNA: TGTGCCAGCTCCCCTGGACAGGGGGCGGACGAGCAGTACTTC

V: TRBV7-6
J: TRBJ2-6
D: TRBD1
size: NA
CDR3: CASSHGTGVRSGANVLTF
DNA: TGTGCCAGCAGCCACGGGACAGGGGTTAGAAGTGGGGCCAACGTCCTGACTTTC

V: TRBV19
J: TRBJ1-2
D: NA
size: NA
CDR3: CASSVTVNYGYTF
DNA: TGTGCCAGTAGTGTGACAGTTAACTATGGCTACACCTTC

V: TRBV14
J: TRBJ2-1
D: NA
size: NA
CDR3: CASSPSWAHEQFF
DNA: TGTGCCAGCAGCCCGTCCTGGGCCCATGAGCAGTTCTTC

V: TRBV7-2
J: TRBJ2-2
D: NA
size: NA
CDR3: CASSSSLQRELFF
DNA: TGTGCCAGCAGCTCATCGCTCCAGAGGGAGCTGTTTTTT

V: TRBV2
J: TRBJ2-2
D: NA
size: NA
CDR3: CASSERTGELFF
DNA: TGTGCCAGCAGTGAACGGACCGGGGAGCTGTTTTTT

V: TRBV6-5
J: TRBJ1-1
D: NA
size: NA
CDR3: CASSYSRNTEAFF
DNA: TGTGCCAGCAGTTACTCGAGAAACACTGAAGCTTTCTTT

V: TRBV5-1
J: TRBJ1-6
D: NA
size: NA
CDR3: CASSRLTLADSPLHF
DNA: TGCGCCAGCAGCAGATTGACCCTAGCCGATTCACCCCTCCACTTT

V: TRBV19
J: TRBJ2-3
D: NA
size: few
CDR3: CASTQGAADTQYF
DNA: TGTGCCAGTACCCAAGGGGCAGCAGATACGCAGTATTTT

V: TRBV3-1/TRBV3-2
J: TRBJ1-6
D: TRBD1
size: NA
CDR3: CASSQIPETGAYNSPLHF
DNA: TGTGCCAGCAGCCAAATACCCGAGACAGGGGCTTATAATTCACCCCTCCACTTT